Below, 23 T cell receptor beta chains from the same sample are listed, as sequenced in a study of identical twins (dated by TCRdb to the mid-2010s). Library prep was done by 5' RACE. The instrument was an Illumina HiSeq 2000. TCRdb reprocessed the public reads (quality trimming at Q25 with fastp, clone calling with MiXCR) and kept in-frame beta chains. CDR3 protein sequences are deduplicated, and each keeps its most common genes and DNA. This sample comprises a few hundred thousand distinct CDR3 sequences, 15% to 20% of them detected only once. The top ten hold 9.5% to 15% of the sample. Source material: naive T cells sorted from blood. Explained via the paper, the cell subset or site label denotes: cells isolated with a human naive T-cell isolation kit. The receptors come from a man aged 50-60 years in good health.

V gene TRBV7-2 combines with J gene TRBJ2-5; 7 bases match TRBD2. Per germline, CDR1 SGHTA and CDR2 FQGNSA. After removal of 1 base from V and 10 bases from J, the junction contained 3 bases not matched to a gene. CDR3 length: 12 amino acids. As DNA, the CDR3 is TGTGCCAGCAGCTTAGGGGGCGGGAGCCAGTACTTC. The encoded protein is CASSLGGGSQYF.

The V call is TRBV20-1, the J call TRBJ2-3; 9 nucleotides agree with TRBD1. The germline CDR1 and CDR2 sequences are DFQATT and SNEGSKA (reference sequence). The trim removed 5 bases at V and 6 bases at J, leaving 9 bases unmatched. The CDR3 has 14 residues. The CDR3 DNA is TGCAGTGCTCAGGGACAGGGATCTTCCGATACGCAGTATTTT. It is translated as CSAQGQGSSDTQYF.

V gene TRBV5-5 combines with J gene TRBJ1-2; D is unclear. CDR3 length equals 14 residues. Germline CDR1 SGHKS, CDR2 YYEKEE (reference sequence). V gave up 0 bases and J gave up 7 bases, with 13 bases separating them. The CDR3 sequence: CASSLVVGSSGYTF. The CDR3 DNA is TGTGCCAGCAGCTTGGTGGTAGGGTCTAGTGGCTACACCTTC.

Regarding this clonotype: This may stem from a read error, because a much larger clone lies one nucleotide away. The CDR3 DNA reads as TGCGCCAGCAGCATGGGACTAGCGGGCACAGATACGCAGTATTTT. Translated: CASSMGLAGTDTQYF. The chain has TRBV5-1 and TRBJ2-3, with 11 nucleotides matching TRBD2. The CDR3 is 15 amino acids. Per the germline V gene, CDR1 is SGHRS and CDR2 is YFSETQ. Unmatched junction bases numbered 2, after V lost 4 bases and J lost 1 base.

This clonotype has only a few counts. V is TRBV29-1 and J is TRBJ2-1; D perhaps matches TRBD1 (5 bases). CDR3 length equals 13 residues. Germline lookup yields CDR1 SQVTM and CDR2 ANQGSEA. V was clipped by 3 bases and J by 4 bases, with 10 bases between them. Here the CDR3 reads CSVEGPIYNEQFF. CDR3 nucleotides: TGCAGCGTTGAGGGGCCAATTTACAATGAGCAGTTCTTC.

This clonotype was recorded at least ten times. The chain employs TRBV6-2 or TRBV6-3 and TRBJ2-7; D is perhaps TRBD2 (5 bases). V dropped 7 bases and J dropped 3 bases, with 10 bases sitting between them. Germline assignment: CDR1 MNHEY and CDR2 SVGEGT. This CDR3 is 12 amino acids long. The CDR3 protein is CASNDGGYEQYF. The CDR3 coding sequence is TGTGCCAGCAACGACGGAGGCTACGAGCAGTACTTC.

V and J are TRBV4-2 and TRBJ1-1; no clear D gene. Trimming removed 1 base at V and 4 bases at J, with 13 bases between. The germline V gene encodes CDR1 LGHNA and CDR2 YNFKEQ. CDR3 length: 15 residues. CDR3: CASSQVWRVSTEAFF. CDR3 DNA sequence: TGTGCCAGCAGCCAAGTCTGGCGAGTTAGCACTGAAGCTTTCTTT.

This clonotype was detected a few times. The junction departs from the called germline gene at one end, perhaps through a read error. The rearrangement uses TRBV4-3 and TRBJ1-4; D is unclear. This CDR3 is 14 amino acids long. Looked up from germline, CDR1 is LGHNA and CDR2 is YSLEER. CDR3 in DNA: TGCGCCAGCAGCCATTTCCCCGACGTGAGCCTCCCCATTTTT. Its protein is CASSHFPDVSLPIF.

This clonotype was observed at least ten times. The chain employs TRBV11-2 and TRBJ1-6; 11 nucleotides align to TRBD1. CDR1 and CDR2 from the germline V gene are SGHAT and FQNNGV. The CDR3 covers 16 residues. V trimming: 5 bases; J trimming: 10 bases; junction bases outside the gene matches: 10. The CDR3 protein is CASSPRDRGLGSPLHF. The CDR3, as DNA: TGTGCCAGCAGCCCCCGGGACAGGGGGTTAGGCTCACCCCTCCACTTT.

This clonotype was seen repeatedly, ten times or more. The chain recombines TRBV12-3 or TRBV12-4 with TRBJ2-1, with D perhaps matching TRBD2 (6 bases). Trimming cost V 1 base and J 6 bases, with 10 bases left between them. The CDR3 length is 14 residues. The CDR3 DNA reads as TGTGCCAGCAGTTTAGTGGCGGGACCCAATGAGCAGTTCTTC. Amino acid sequence: CASSLVAGPNEQFF.

This clonotype was found a few times. The chain is built from TRBV12-3 or TRBV12-4 and TRBJ2-7; D is ambiguous. The V and J ends lost 7 bases and 0 bases respectively, with 19 bases between them. The CDR3 is 16 residues long. CDR3 loop: CASTFAHGVYSYEQYF. CDR3 DNA sequence: TGTGCCAGCACTTTCGCACACGGAGTTTACTCCTACGAGCAGTACTTC.

The chain employs TRBV3-1 and TRBJ2-3; D is perhaps TRBD2 (6 bases). V was pared by 1 base and J by 0 bases, with 14 bases between. CDR1 and CDR2 (germline): LGHDT, YNNKEL (reference sequence). This CDR3 spans 17 amino acids. The CDR3 sequence: CASSQVRVAGSTDTQYF. CDR3 in DNA: TGTGCCAGCAGCCAAGTGAGGGTGGCGGGGAGCACAGATACGCAGTATTTT.

This clonotype was counted only a few times. This CDR3 reads CSALGEPQRQETQYF. The DNA of the CDR3 is TGCAGTGCTTTGGGGGAACCCCAGCGACAAGAGACCCAGTACTTC. The chain uses TRBV20-1 and TRBJ2-5, with D possibly being TRBD1 or TRBD2 (5 bases each). This CDR3 has 15 amino acids. V was trimmed by 5 bases and J by 2 bases, leaving 18 bases between them. Germline CDR1 and CDR2: DFQATT and SNEGSKA (reference sequence).

This clonotype showed up many times. J is TRBJ1-5 and V is TRBV29-1, with no clear D. This CDR3 spans 13 amino acids. V was clipped by 4 bases and J by 5 bases, with 12 bases between them. CDR1 SQVTM and CDR2 ANQGSEA come from the germline V gene. This CDR3 is CSVGAAIDQPQHF. CDR3 coding DNA: TGCAGCGTTGGAGCAGCCATAGATCAGCCCCAGCATTTT.

This clonotype was found a few times. The chain carries TRBV20-1 and TRBJ2-5; maybe TRBD2 (5 bases). CDR3 length: 13 residues. Germline loops: CDR1 DFQATT, CDR2 SNEGSKA (reference sequence). Trimming stripped 6 bases from V and 6 bases from J, with 17 bases between. Written as DNA, the CDR3 is TGCAGTGCCTCACTAGGTCCGGGGAAGACCCAGTACTTC. As protein: CSASLGPGKTQYF.

This clonotype came up many times. The CDR3 DNA sequence: TGTGCCAGCAGCTTGTCCCCCACAGAGAACTATGGCTACACCTTC. Protein: CASSLSPTENYGYTF. The V call is TRBV5-5, the J call TRBJ1-2, with D uncertain. The V end was cut by 1 base, the J end by 2 bases, with 12 bases between. Germline CDR1 and CDR2: SGHKS and YYEKEE (reference sequence). The CDR3 contains 15 residues.

This clonotype was counted ten times or more. This rearrangement joins TRBV4-2 to TRBJ2-1; D is undetermined. V lost 8 bases and J lost 7, with 9 bases in between. The CDR3 runs to 11 residues. Germline CDR1 LGHNA, CDR2 YNFKEQ. CDR3 in amino acids: CASLGGNEQFF. CDR3 bases: TGTGCCAGCCTTGGTGGGAATGAGCAGTTCTTC.

This clonotype showed up just a few times. V is TRBV9 and J is TRBJ2-5; TRBD2 matches at 12 bases. V trimming: 0 bases; J trimming: 4 bases; junction bases outside the gene matches: 7. CDR1 is SGDLS and CDR2 is YYNGEE in the germline V gene. The CDR3 length is 17 residues. CDR3 in amino acids: CASSVGASGGARETQYF. The CDR3 coding sequence is TGTGCCAGCAGCGTAGGAGCTAGCGGGGGGGCCCGAGAGACCCAGTACTTC. Filled out from reference TRBV9 and TRBJ2-5, the complete variable domain reads DSGVTQTPKHLITATGQRVTLRCSPRSGDLSVYWYQQSLDQGLQFLIQYYNGEERAKGNILERFSAQQFPDLHSELNLSSLELGDSALYFCASSVGASGGARETQYFGPGTRLLVL.

This clonotype has a count of ten or more. The chain combines TRBV28 with TRBJ1-2, with D possibly matching TRBD1 (6 bases). The CDR3 runs 13 residues. Germline values: CDR1 MDHEN, CDR2 SYDVKM. Trimming took 4 bases from V and 2 from J, leaving 8 bases between them. Here the CDR3 DNA reads TGTGCCAGCAGTTCTACAGGGAACTATGGCTACACCTTC. It yields the protein CASSSTGNYGYTF.

This chain links TRBV5-4 with TRBJ2-5; D is perhaps TRBD2 (5 bases). Germline-derived CDR1 and CDR2 are SGHNT and YYREEE (reference sequence). V lost 2 bases, J lost 2 bases, and 22 bases lay in between. This CDR3 contains 18 residues. The CDR3 DNA is TGTGCCAGCAGCTTTGCTCGGGGTTCCATAACCCAACAAGAGACCCAGTACTTC. Encoded protein: CASSFARGSITQQETQYF. The entire variable domain, with the rest obtained from reference TRBV5-4 and TRBJ2-5, is as follows: ETGVTQSPTHLIKTRGQQVTLRCSSQSGHNTVSWYQQALGQGPQFIFQYYREEENGRGNFPPRFSGLQFPNYSSELNVNALELDDSALYLCASSFARGSITQQETQYFGPGTRLLVL.

This clonotype has a count of ten or more. The gene calls are TRBV27 and TRBJ2-3; 7 bases match TRBD2. CDR1 and CDR2 from the germline V gene are MNHEY and SMNVEV (reference sequence). The CDR3 is made up of 17 amino acids. The V and J ends lost 0 bases and 1 base, in that order; junction bases with no gene match: 7. CDR3 protein: CASSLSWRERGTDTQYF. CDR3 coding DNA: TGTGCCAGCAGTTTATCGTGGCGGGAGAGGGGCACAGATACGCAGTATTTT.

This clonotype was detected ten times or more. V gene TRBV7-9 combines with J gene TRBJ1-2; 8 bases match TRBD1. The CDR3 is 14 residues long. The germline V gene encodes CDR1 SEHNR and CDR2 FQNEAQ (reference sequence). Trimming removed 5 bases from V and 4 bases from J; junction bases left unmatched: 6. In DNA, the CDR3 is TGTGCCAGCAGCCCGTCCGGGACAGGCTATGGCTACACCTTC. Translating gives CASSPSGTGYGYTF.

The J gene is TRBJ2-7, the V gene TRBV18; TRBD2 aligns across 10 bases. The germline CDR1 and CDR2 sequences are KGHSH and LQKENI. V gave up 5 bases and J gave up 5 bases; unmatched junction bases: 12. This CDR3 has 16 amino acids. CDR3 nucleotide sequence: TGTGCCAGCTCATTCTGGCAGCGGGAGGGCAGAAACGAGCAGTACTTC. Its protein is CASSFWQREGRNEQYF.